Presented here are 22 T cell receptor beta chains from one specimen sequenced in a study of early stage breast cancer tumors. Sequencing was performed with immunoSEQ multiplex PCR; in TCRdb, only in-frame clones are kept and a portion is missing. The table includes roughly 56,000 clones, roughly 80% detected once. The sample comprised blood. All receptors derive from a person in their thirties with breast cancer.

CDR3 region: CASSSATNSSYEQYF. CDR3 DNA sequence: TGTGCCAGCAGTTCTGCGACCAATTCCTCCTACGAGCAGTACTTC. V is TRBV27 and J is TRBJ2-7; no clear D gene. This CDR3 is 15 amino acids long. V gave up 4 bases and J gave up 0 bases, with 13 bases separating them. Per the germline V gene, CDR1 is MNHEY and CDR2 is SMNVEV (reference sequence).

The chain has TRBV11-3 and TRBJ2-1; 7 positions match TRBD2. The junction had 3 bases not matched to a gene; V was cut back by 1 base and J by 6 bases. Germline assignment: CDR1 SGHNT and CDR2 YENEEA. The CDR3 contains 14 residues. The CDR3 nucleotides read TGTGCCAGCAGCTTAGGGTGGGGGGGCAATGAGCAGTTCTTC. The encoded protein is CASSLGWGGNEQFF. Full variable domain (missing parts from reference TRBV11-3 and TRBJ2-1): EAGVVQSPRYKIIEKKQPVAFWCNPISGHNTLYWYLQNLGQGPELLIRYENEEAVDDSQLPKDRFSAERLKGVDSTLKIQPAELGDSAVYLCASSLGWGGNEQFFGPGTRLTVL.

This rearrangement joins TRBV7-6 to TRBJ2-2; 14 bases map to TRBD2. CDR3 length: 18 amino acids. The V and J ends lost 5 bases and 5 bases, in that order; junction bases with no gene match: 10. Germline assignment: CDR1 SGHVS and CDR2 FNYEAQ. The CDR3 loop reads CASSPGTSGSGGTGELFF. CDR3 in DNA: TGTGCCAGCAGCCCTGGGACTAGCGGGAGCGGTGGGACCGGGGAGCTGTTTTTT.

The chain's CDR3 is CASSYLLAAGSYEQYF. DNA of the CDR3: TGTGCCAGCAGTTACCTTCTAGCGGCGGGCTCCTACGAGCAGTACTTC. V gene TRBV6-6 combines with J gene TRBJ2-7; 7 bases map to TRBD2. The CDR3 is 16 amino acids. The V and J ends lost 2 bases and 0 bases, in that order; junction bases with no gene match: 7. Germline V CDR1 and CDR2: MNHNY, SVGAGI (reference sequence).

Sample share makes this clone medium-sized (0.01 to 0.1%). The chain couples TRBV30 to TRBJ1-1, with 9 bases matching TRBD1. CDR1 is GTSNPN, CDR2 SVGIG, per germline (reference sequence). The CDR3 totals 15 residues. V lost 2 bases and J lost 7; bases outside the gene matches: 11. Here the CDR3 reads CAWSPRDRESGEAFF. The CDR3 coding sequence is TGTGCCTGGAGTCCCCGGGACAGGGAATCGGGTGAAGCTTTCTTT. Full variable domain (rest looked up from reference TRBV30 and TRBJ1-1): SQTIHQWPATLVQPVGSPLSLECTVEGTSNPNLYWYRQAAGRGLQLLFYSVGIGQISSEVPQNLSASRPQDRQFILSSKKLLLSDSGFYLCAWSPRDRESGEAFFGQGTRLTVV.

The chain is built from TRBV6-1 and TRBJ2-3, with 7 bases matching TRBD2. This CDR3 comprises 14 residues. CDR1 and CDR2 (germline): MNHNS, SASEGT. V was clipped by 10 bases and J by 2 bases; unmatched bases: 9. In DNA form, the CDR3 reads TGTGCCATCGCCGGGGGGTCCCACACAGATACGCAGTATTTT. Translating gives CAIAGGSHTDTQYF.

Points on this clone: A read error may account for a junction end that differs from germline. The CDR3 here is CASSSRYQQYF. Here the CDR3 DNA reads TGTGCCAGCAGCTCCCGCTACCAGCAGTACTTC. The chain employs TRBV7-2 and TRBJ2-7; D call uncertain. Germline CDR1 reads SGHTA; CDR2 reads FQGNSA. This CDR3 spans 11 amino acids. The full variable domain, in which reference TRBV7-2 and TRBJ2-7 provide the parts outside the CDR3, is GAGVSQSPSNKVTEKGKDVELRCDPISGHTALYWYRQSLGQGLEFLIYFQGNSAPDKSGLPSDRFSAERTGGSVSTLTIQRTQQEDSAVYLCASSSRYQQYFGPGTRLTVT.

This clone was counted a single time. The chain uses TRBV4-2 and TRBJ2-4, with D perhaps being TRBD1 or TRBD2 (5 bases each). V lost 0 bases to trimming and J lost 1 base, with 16 bases between them. This CDR3 comprises 18 residues. Germline V gene lookup returns CDR1 LGHNA and CDR2 YNFKEQ. The CDR3 sequence: CASSQESLGVEAKNIQYF. CDR3 in DNA: TGTGCCAGCAGCCAAGAGTCACTAGGGGTTGAGGCCAAAAACATTCAGTACTTC.

The chain has TRBV7-8 and TRBJ2-7; TRBD1 matches 7 bases. The CDR3 is 16 amino acids. In germline, CDR1 is SGHVS, CDR2 FQNEAQ. Germline trimming cut 5 bases from V and 3 bases from J; bases unmatched to any gene: 13. CDR3 sequence reads: CASSKGGKYGRYEQYF. As DNA, the CDR3 is TGTGCCAGCAGCAAAGGGGGCAAGTATGGTCGCTACGAGCAGTACTTC.

V and J are TRBV4-2 and TRBJ1-1, with D perhaps matching TRBD1 (5 bases). The CDR3 spans 12 residues. V lost 6 bases and J lost 5, with 10 bases in between. CDR1 is LGHNA and CDR2 is YNFKEQ in the germline V gene. Written as DNA, the CDR3 is TGTGCCAGCAGGGTGCGGGGGACTGAAGCTTTCTTT. This codes for CASRVRGTEAFF.

This chain uses TRBV11-3 with TRBJ2-1; 8 bases align to TRBD2. The CDR3 contains 15 residues. V dropped 5 bases and J dropped 6; count of bases not matched to a gene: 9. Germline lookup yields CDR1 SGHNT and CDR2 YENEEA. Written as DNA, the CDR3 is TGTGCCAGCAGCCCGTTAGCGGGAATATCCAATGAGCAGTTCTTC. Amino acid sequence: CASSPLAGISNEQFF.

This chain uses TRBV27 with TRBJ2-1; the D gene is possibly TRBD1 (6 bases). Trimming took 7 bases from V and 9 from J, leaving 31 bases between them. The germline V gene has CDR1 MNHEY and CDR2 SMNVEV (reference sequence). The CDR3 spans 18 residues. In nucleotides, the CDR3 is TGTGCCAGCACTCAAGGGACAAGCCAAGGTATTATTAAGGGTGAGCAGTTCTTC. This translates into CASTQGTSQGIIKGEQFF.

The rearrangement links TRBV29-1 to TRBJ2-1; D is ambiguous. Germline-derived CDR1 and CDR2 are SQVTM and ANQGSEA. Trimming removed 4 bases from V and 6 bases from J, with 16 bases in between. The CDR3 has 14 residues. The CDR3 DNA reads as TGCAGCGTTGCATCAAGCAGCCCCCCCAATGAGCAGTTCTTC. It specifies CSVASSSPPNEQFF.

This chain connects TRBV7-2 to TRBJ1-2; perhaps TRBD1 as D (5 bases). Germline assignment: CDR1 SGHTA and CDR2 FQGNSA. The germline V and J ends were trimmed by 0 bases and 0 bases, with 14 bases remaining between them. This CDR3 comprises 17 residues. The CDR3 sequence: CASSLAGAAGANYGYTF. The CDR3 region has the DNA TGTGCCAGCAGCTTAGCAGGGGCCGCCGGAGCTAACTATGGCTACACCTTC.

The chain recombines TRBV6-6 with TRBJ2-7, with D possibly TRBD1 on 6 matching bases. Germline CDR1 MNHNY, CDR2 SVGAGI (reference sequence). The CDR3 covers 15 residues. The V end lost 4 bases, the J end lost 6 bases, and 19 bases lay between the germline ends. The DNA for the CDR3 is TGTGCCAGCAGTTTCCCGGGACACTTCATCCTCGAGCAGTACTTC. It specifies CASSFPGHFILEQYF.

The V gene is TRBV29-1, the J gene TRBJ2-7; 14 bases are shared with TRBD2. V was clipped by 1 base and J by 4 bases; unmatched bases: 15. This CDR3 is 19 amino acids long. Germline assignment: CDR1 SQVTM and CDR2 ANQGSEA. The DNA for the CDR3 is TGCAGCGTTGAAGCCCCGGGACTAGCGGGAGAGGGGGTGGATTACGAGCAGTACTTC. It yields the protein CSVEAPGLAGEGVDYEQYF.

This clone was found a few times. The chain recombines TRBV6-6 with TRBJ1-1; D is unresolved. CDR1 is MNHNY, CDR2 SVGAGI, per germline (reference sequence). There are 12 residues in the CDR3. Trimming removed 6 bases from V and 6 bases from J, with 11 bases in between. CDR3 in amino acids: CASSPPGPEAFF. CDR3 sequence (DNA): TGTGCCAGCAGCCCCCCTGGGCCTGAAGCTTTCTTT.

The chain couples TRBV11-3 to TRBJ2-5; 11 nucleotides line up with TRBD2. J lost 0 bases, V lost 5 bases, and 2 bases had no gene match. The CDR3 runs to 15 residues. The germline gives CDR1 SGHNT, CDR2 YENEEA. CDR3 loop: CASSRGLADQETQYF. CDR3 DNA: TGTGCCAGCAGCCGGGGACTAGCGGACCAAGAGACCCAGTACTTC.

The rearrangement uses TRBV5-1 and TRBJ2-3; 12 positions agree with TRBD2. With V trimmed by 2 bases and J by 5 bases, 12 bases remained unmatched. Germline V gene sequence: CDR1 SGHRS, CDR2 YFSETQ. This CDR3 spans 18 amino acids. The CDR3 loop reads CASSFLAGGPGFIDTQYF. CDR3 sequence (DNA): TGCGCCAGCAGCTTCCTAGCGGGAGGGCCGGGGTTTATAGATACGCAGTATTTT. The complete variable domain, with remaining parts taken from reference TRBV5-1 and TRBJ2-3, reads KAGVTQTPRYLIKTRGQQVTLSCSPISGHRSVSWYQQTPGQGLQFLFEYFSETQRNKGNFPGRFSGRQFSNSRSEMNVSTLELGDSALYLCASSFLAGGPGFIDTQYFGPGTRLTVL.

This clone has a handful of counts. The chain joins TRBV5-1 to TRBJ1-3; D remains unclear. This CDR3 spans 12 amino acids. V lost 4 bases, J lost 8 bases, and 10 bases lay in between. The germline gives CDR1 SGHRS, CDR2 YFSETQ. The CDR3 region has the DNA TGCGCCAGCAGCGCTCGGTTGGACACCATATATTTT. It specifies CASSARLDTIYF.

This chain links TRBV9 with TRBJ2-2; D is unresolved. V gave up 1 base and J gave up 1 base, with 8 bases separating them. CDR1 and CDR2 (germline): SGDLS, YYNGEE. This CDR3 spans 15 amino acids. CDR3: CASSVRAENTGELFF. CDR3 nucleotide sequence: TGTGCCAGCAGCGTACGAGCTGAGAACACCGGGGAGCTGTTTTTT.

By proportion, this clone is medium-sized. This chain uses TRBV4-1 with TRBJ1-5; weak D call: TRBD1 (6 bases). V was cut by 0 bases and J by 7 bases, with 7 bases left in between. This CDR3 contains 13 residues. From germline, CDR1 is MGHRA and CDR2 YSYEKL. CDR3 nucleotide sequence: TGCGCCAGCAGCCAAGAACAGGGACAGCCCCAGCATTTT. Translation gives CASSQEQGQPQHF.